This is a list of T cell receptor beta chains from one sample in a study of T-cell reconstitution after alpha-beta-depleted transplantation in children. One entry per CDR3 protein, called by TCRdb with MiXCR from the PCR reads. The sample records 380,000 or so distinct CDR3 sequences, 13% being singletons. This sample comprised PBMCs, obtained from the stem cell graft. These receptors came from a human donor who donated a stem cell graft to a child with Fanconi anemia. Each CDR3 is given without its conserved first and last residue. Fields, in order: V gene, J gene, CDR3 protein.

>TRBV28|TRBJ1-5
ASSLSGTPRNQPQH
>TRBV27|TRBJ1-6
ASSWGQGNSPLH
>TRBV20-1|TRBJ1-2
SAALVAGEGYT
>TRBV20-1|TRBJ2-1
SARKAINPLHSYNEQF
>TRBV4-3|TRBJ2-5
ASSQSPGRHETQY
>TRBV4-3|TRBJ2-7
ASSQDLGHEQY
>TRBV7-2|TRBJ1-1
ASSFAGGTEAF
>TRBV5-1|TRBJ2-5
ASSLASQLGGTQY
>TRBV9|TRBJ2-5
ASSSTFGQETQY
>TRBV10-3|TRBJ2-1
AISGTGRDLAKQF
>TRBV4-3|TRBJ2-1
ASSQDPSGAYNEQF
>TRBV6-1|TRBJ2-7
ASSLRDNAYEQY
>TRBV20-1|TRBJ1-6
SASRGESLH
>TRBV12-3/TRBV12-4|TRBJ2-1
ASTPNRLATYNEQF
>TRBV9|TRBJ1-2
ASSATGGGYT